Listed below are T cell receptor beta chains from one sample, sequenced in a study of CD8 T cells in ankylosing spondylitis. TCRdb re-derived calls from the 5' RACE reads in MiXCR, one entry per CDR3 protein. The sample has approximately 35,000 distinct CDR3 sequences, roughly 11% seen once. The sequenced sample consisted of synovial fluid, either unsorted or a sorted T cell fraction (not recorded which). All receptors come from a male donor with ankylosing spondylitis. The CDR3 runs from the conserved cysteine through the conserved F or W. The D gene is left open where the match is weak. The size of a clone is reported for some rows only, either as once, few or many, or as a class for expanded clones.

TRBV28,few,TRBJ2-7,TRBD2,TGTGCCAGCAGTTTTTCCCGGGACTACCACGAGCAGTACTTC,CASSFSRDYHEQYF
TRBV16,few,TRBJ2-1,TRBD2,TGTGCCAGCAGCCAGCCGCGACTAGCCCATGAGCAGTTCTTC,CASSQPRLAHEQFF
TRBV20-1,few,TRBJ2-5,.,TGCAGTGCTAGTTTCAGAGGGCAAGAGACCCAGTACTTC,CSASFRGQETQYF
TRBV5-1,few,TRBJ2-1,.,TGCGCCAGCAGCTTGGGACTAGGTCTTGAGCAGTTCTTC,CASSLGLGLEQFF
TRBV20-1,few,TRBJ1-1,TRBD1,TGCAGTGCTAGAGGGACAGGAGGTACTGAAGCTTTCTTT,CSARGTGGTEAFF
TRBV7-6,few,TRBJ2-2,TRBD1,TGTGCCAGCAGCCTAAGCACAGGGGAAGGGGACGGGGAGCTGTTTTTT,CASSLSTGEGDGELFF
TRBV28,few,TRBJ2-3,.,TGTGCCAGCCGGGAAGCAGTAGGTACAGATACGCAGTATTTT,CASREAVGTDTQYF
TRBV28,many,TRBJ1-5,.,TGTGCCAGCAGTCAAGGGAATCAGCCCCAGCATTTT,CASSQGNQPQHF
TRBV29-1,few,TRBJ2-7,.,TGCAGTATCTTGGGCATATTCTACGAGCAGTACTTC,CSILGIFYEQYF
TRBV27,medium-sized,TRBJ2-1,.,TGTGCCAGCAGTTTATCGGGCTTCAGGCGGTACAATGAGCAGTTCTTC,CASSLSGFRRYNEQFF
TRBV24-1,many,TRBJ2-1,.,TGTGCCACCAGTGGGCGAAATTTAAATGAGCAGTTCTTC,CATSGRNLNEQFF
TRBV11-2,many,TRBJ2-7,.,TGTGCCAGCAGCCTCCTGGGGGGTCTGTACTTC,CASSLLGGLYF
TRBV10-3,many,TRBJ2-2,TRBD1,TGTGCCATCAGCCCCGGGACAGGGTTATTGGTGAACACCGGGGAGCTGTTTTTT,CAISPGTGLLVNTGELFF
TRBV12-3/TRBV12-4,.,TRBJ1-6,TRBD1,TGTGCCAGCAGTCCTCAGGGGGTGAATTCACCCCTCCACTTT,CASSPQGVNSPLHF
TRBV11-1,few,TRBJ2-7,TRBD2,TGTGCCAGCAGCTTAGGGGCCCGGGTAGCGGGAGTGAACTCCTACGAGCAGTACTTC,CASSLGARVAGVNSYEQYF
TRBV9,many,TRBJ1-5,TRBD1,TGTGCCAGCAGCCCAGGGACAGGGCCTCAGCCCCAGCATTTT,CASSPGTGPQPQHF
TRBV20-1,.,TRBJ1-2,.,TGCAGTGCGATAGACAGGCTCGGCTATGGCTACACCTTC,CSAIDRLGYGYTF
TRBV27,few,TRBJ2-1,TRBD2,TGTGCCAGCAGTAACCCTAGCGGTGTCAATGAGCAGTTCTTC,CASSNPSGVNEQFF
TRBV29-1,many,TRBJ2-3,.,TGCAGCGCCGAACCGGGGAGCACAGATACGCAGTATTTT,CSAEPGSTDTQYF
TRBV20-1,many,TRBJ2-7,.,TGCAGTGCCGAGACGAGACTCCTCGGGGAGCAGTACTTC,CSAETRLLGEQYF
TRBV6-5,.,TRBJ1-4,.,TGTGCCAGCAGTTACTCTGGTCGCGGGGGCGAAAAACTGTTTTTT,CASSYSGRGGEKLFF
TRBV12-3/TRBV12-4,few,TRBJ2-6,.,TGTGCCAGCAGTTTAGTACGGGGTATGGGCTCTGGGGCCAACGTCCTGACTTTC,CASSLVRGMGSGANVLTF
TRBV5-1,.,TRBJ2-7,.,TGCGCCAGCAGCGTACGGACGGAATCCTACGAGCAGTACTTC,CASSVRTESYEQYF
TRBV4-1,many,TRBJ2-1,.,TGCGCCAGCAGCCAAGAGGAGGGGGCGCGGGTACAGTTCTTC,CASSQEEGARVQFF
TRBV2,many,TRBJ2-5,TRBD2,TGTGCCAGCAGTGGCGGCGGGAGTCACGAGACCCAGTACTTC,CASSGGGSHETQYF
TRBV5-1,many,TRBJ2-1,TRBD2,TGCGCCAGCAGCTTACTAGCGGGATACAATGAGCAGTTCTTC,CASSLLAGYNEQFF
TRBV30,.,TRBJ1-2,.,TGTGCCTGGAGTGTACGAGCTGTTCCCTCCCGCTACACCTTC,CAWSVRAVPSRYTF
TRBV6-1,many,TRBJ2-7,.,TGTGCCAGCAGTGAACAGGGGCTTCTGCAGTACTTC,CASSEQGLLQYF
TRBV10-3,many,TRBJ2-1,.,TGTGCCGCGGCAGTGGATCACGATGAGCAGTTCTTC,CAAAVDHDEQFF